These 24 T cell receptor beta chains were sequenced from one sample in a study of T cell responses to AZD1222 COVID-19 vaccine. Sequencing was performed with immunoSEQ multiplex PCR; in TCRdb, only in-frame clones are kept and a portion is missing. The table records fewer than 130,000 clones, around 81% of them present only once. The sequencing used peripheral blood, collected on day 0 of AZD1222 vaccination. The receptors here all came from an adult in good health.

This chain uses TRBV4-2 with TRBJ2-6; D gene uncertain. Germline V gives CDR1 LGHNA, CDR2 YNFKEQ. Trimming took off 0 bases at V and 2 bases at J, with 11 bases between the two ends. The CDR3 spans 17 residues. The CDR3, as DNA: TGTGCCAGCAGCCAAGATATGAGGCAGGCTGGGGCCAACGTCCTGACTTTC. It codes for CASSQDMRQAGANVLTF.

CDR3 residues: CASTSSGRGNEQFF. CDR3 DNA: TGTGCCAGCACCTCTAGCGGGAGGGGCAATGAGCAGTTCTTC. The chain combines TRBV7-9 with TRBJ2-1; 12 bases fit TRBD2. V trimming: 7 bases; J trimming: 6 bases; junction bases outside the gene matches: 4. The V gene's germline CDR1 is SEHNR and CDR2 FQNEAQ (reference sequence). The CDR3 runs 14 residues.

This clone was detected only once. This chain uses TRBV30 with TRBJ2-1; perhaps TRBD2 as D (6 bases). Germline CDR1 GTSNPN, CDR2 SVGIG (reference sequence). CDR3 length equals 14 residues. The ends were cut back, 8 bases at V and 3 bases at J, with 17 bases in the middle. The CDR3: CAGARMGLYNEQFF. DNA of the CDR3: TGTGCCGGGGCTCGGATGGGACTCTACAATGAGCAGTTCTTC. The full variable domain, rest sourced from reference TRBV30 and TRBJ2-1, is SQTIHQWPATLVQPVGSPLSLECTVEGTSNPNLYWYRQAAGRGLQLLFYSVGIGQISSEVPQNLSASRPQDRQFILSSKKLLLSDSGFYLCAGARMGLYNEQFFGPGTRLTVL.

The chain links TRBV6-5 to TRBJ1-5; D is undetermined. Germline-derived CDR1 and CDR2 are MNHEY and SVGAGI. V was trimmed by 7 bases and J by 0 bases, leaving 13 bases between them. The CDR3 runs to 15 residues. The CDR3 DNA reads as TGTGCCAGCATCTACACCCCATATAGCAATCAGCCCCAGCATTTT. It specifies CASIYTPYSNQPQHF.

This chain connects TRBV5-1 to TRBJ2-3; 12 nucleotides align to TRBD2. Trimming at V came to 4 bases and at J to 6 bases, leaving 9 bases not matched to a gene. The CDR3 is 16 amino acids. Germline values: CDR1 SGHRS, CDR2 YFSETQ. CDR3 sequence reads: CASSAPLAGGSDTQYF. In nucleotides, the CDR3 is TGCGCCAGCAGCGCCCCCCTAGCGGGAGGGTCGGATACGCAGTATTTT.

This chain connects TRBV24-1 to TRBJ1-5, with a possible D match to TRBD1 (6 bases). This CDR3 spans 22 amino acids. The germline V gene has CDR1 KGHDR and CDR2 SFDVKD. V was shortened by 8 bases and J by 2 bases, with 36 bases between the two germline ends. The DNA of the CDR3 is TGTGCCACCATCGAACTTGAAATCCACAGGGTAGGTGGACCCCTTTGCAATCAGCCCCAGCATTTT. As protein: CATIELEIHRVGGPLCNQPQHF.

In this sample, this clone turned up a few times. This rearrangement joins TRBV6-1 to TRBJ2-7; the match to TRBD1 covers 8 bases. CDR1 is MNHNS and CDR2 is SASEGT in the germline V gene. The CDR3 has 16 residues. V lost 3 bases to trimming and J lost 0 bases; unmatched junction nucleotides: 7. Written as DNA, the CDR3 is TGTGCCAGCAGTGACCTTAGGACAGGGAGCTCCTACGAGCAGTACTTC. Its translation is CASSDLRTGSSYEQYF.

The chain links TRBV18 to TRBJ1-1; TRBD1 matches at 9 bases. The CDR3 is made up of 14 amino acids. With 8 bases clipped from V and 6 bases from J, the junction kept 10 bases outside the gene matches. From germline, CDR1 is KGHSH and CDR2 LQKENI. CDR3 sequence (DNA): TGTGCCAGCGTAAACAGGGGGCAGTCCCCTGAAGCTTTCTTT. Its protein is CASVNRGQSPEAFF.

The sample holds a few counts of this clone. This sequence joins TRBV6-1 and TRBJ1-1; D uncertain. From germline, CDR1 is MNHNS and CDR2 SASEGT. Trimming took off 1 base at V and 4 bases at J, with 13 bases between the two ends. This CDR3 comprises 15 residues. This chain's CDR3 is CASSEGGRRTTEAFF. As DNA, the CDR3 is TGTGCCAGCAGTGAAGGGGGTAGACGGACCACTGAAGCTTTCTTT.

This rearrangement joins TRBV24-1 to TRBJ1-1; no clear D. Trimming cost V 3 bases and J 2 bases, with 9 bases left between them. This CDR3 comprises 14 residues. Germline CDR1 KGHDR, CDR2 SFDVKD. The CDR3 sequence: CATSDNRGNTEAFF. CDR3 in DNA: TGTGCCACCAGTGATAACCGGGGAAACACTGAAGCTTTCTTT.

The chain uses TRBV7-2 and TRBJ2-1; D gene uncertain. The CDR3 runs to 13 residues. The V end lost 0 bases, the J end lost 1 base, and 1 base lay between the germline ends. The germline gives CDR1 SGHTA, CDR2 FQGNSA. The CDR3 reads CASSLASYNEQFF. The CDR3 coding sequence is TGTGCCAGCAGCTTAGCGTCCTACAATGAGCAGTTCTTC.

The chain joins TRBV2 to TRBJ1-4, with 7 bases lining up with TRBD1. CDR1 is SNHLY and CDR2 is FYNNEI in the germline V gene. The CDR3 length is 14 residues. V lost 6 bases and J lost 1; bases outside the gene matches: 2. The CDR3 nucleotides are TGTGCCAGCAGAGACAGGGTAACTAATGAAAAACTGTTTTTT. Translating gives CASRDRVTNEKLFF.

The V call is TRBV2, the J call TRBJ1-1, with unresolved D. The CDR3 runs to 11 residues. V was pared by 7 bases and J by 3 bases, with 6 bases between. Germline CDR1 and CDR2: SNHLY and FYNNEI. The chain's CDR3 is CASIGYTEAFF. CDR3 coding DNA: TGTGCCAGCATTGGTTACACTGAAGCTTTCTTT. The full variable domain, in which reference TRBV2 and TRBJ1-1 provide the parts outside the CDR3, is EPEVTQTPSHQVTQMGQEVILRCVPISNHLYFYWYRQILGQKVEFLVSFYNNEISEKSEIFDDQFSVERPDGSNFTLKIRSTKLEDSAMYFCASIGYTEAFFGQGTRLTVV.

J is TRBJ2-5 and V is TRBV10-1; 9 positions match TRBD2. This CDR3 contains 16 residues. V lost 3 bases to trimming and J lost 1 base; unmatched junction nucleotides: 6. The germline V gene encodes CDR1 WNHNN and CDR2 SYGVQD (reference sequence). CDR3 in DNA: TGCGCCAGCAGTGAAGAGGCGGGAGGGACCCAAGAGACCCAGTACTTC. Translating gives CASSEEAGGTQETQYF.

The V call is TRBV7-2, the J call TRBJ2-1; D unresolved. This CDR3 has 14 amino acids. V gave up 1 base and J gave up 2 bases, with 6 bases separating them. Germline V CDR1 and CDR2: SGHTA, FQGNSA. The chain's CDR3 is CASSLGLAYNEQFF. The CDR3, as DNA: TGTGCCAGCAGCTTAGGACTGGCCTACAATGAGCAGTTCTTC.

The V and J genes are TRBV6-2 or TRBV6-3 and TRBJ2-3, with TRBD2 identical over 8 bases. CDR3 length: 17 residues. J lost 2 bases, V lost 2 bases, and 9 bases had no gene match. CDR1 MNHEY and CDR2 SVGEGT come from the germline V gene. The CDR3: CASSYRPGGGLTDTQYF. CDR3 nucleotides: TGTGCCAGCAGTTACAGGCCCGGGGGGGGCCTCACAGATACGCAGTATTTT.

The V and J genes are TRBV6-5 and TRBJ2-7; possibly TRBD1 for D (5 bases). The CDR3 is 13 residues long. CDR1 and CDR2 from the germline V gene are MNHEY and SVGAGI. V dropped 8 bases and J dropped 3 bases, with 14 bases sitting between them. The CDR3 DNA is TGTGCCAGCGTAGAAAGGGGATACTACGAGCAGTACTTC. This codes for CASVERGYYEQYF.

V and J are TRBV7-2 and TRBJ2-2, with 8 bases fitting TRBD1. The CDR3 has 16 residues. Trimming removed 5 bases from V and 0 bases from J; junction bases left unmatched: 5. CDR1 is SGHTA and CDR2 is FQGNSA in the germline V gene. Here the CDR3 reads CASSPQGATNTGELFF. The CDR3 DNA sequence: TGTGCCAGCAGCCCGCAGGGGGCGACGAACACCGGGGAGCTGTTTTTT.

This sequence joins TRBV5-5 and TRBJ2-7, with 7 bases matching TRBD1. Looked up from germline, CDR1 is SGHKS and CDR2 is YYEKEE (reference sequence). The V segment lost 2 bases and the J segment 3 bases; nucleotides outside the gene matches: 5. CDR3 length equals 14 residues. This CDR3 is CASSFGAGGYEQYF. In DNA form, the CDR3 reads TGTGCCAGCAGCTTTGGGGCAGGGGGCTACGAGCAGTACTTC.

The chain links TRBV3-1 (or the pseudogene TRBV3-2) to TRBJ2-1, with 13 bases lining up with TRBD2. V lost 3 bases and J lost 4; bases outside the gene matches: 9. Germline CDR1 reads LGHDT; CDR2 reads YNNKEL (reference sequence). The CDR3 contains 18 residues. In nucleotides, the CDR3 is TGTGCCAGCAGCCACATACTTACTAGCGGGGGGGCTTACAATGAGCAGTTCTTC. As protein: CASSHILTSGGAYNEQFF.

In its sample, this clone was seen a few times. V gene TRBV7-6 combines with J gene TRBJ2-1, with D maybe TRBD1 (7 bases). V was pared by 0 bases and J by 9 bases, with 15 bases between. Germline lookup yields CDR1 SGHVS and CDR2 FNYEAQ. The CDR3 consists of 15 residues. CDR3 residues: CASSLARGVESEQFF. The CDR3 DNA follows: TGTGCCAGCAGCTTAGCCAGGGGGGTGGAGAGTGAGCAGTTCTTC.

The rearrangement joins TRBV5-5 to TRBJ2-7, with D tentatively TRBD1 (5 bases). The CDR3 sequence is 15 residues long. The V gene lost 0 bases and the J gene lost 4 bases, with 14 bases spanning the gap. Germline V gives CDR1 SGHKS, CDR2 YYEKEE (reference sequence). The CDR3 DNA follows: TGTGCCAGCAGCTTGGGGGGCCAGAACTTATACGAGCAGTACTTC. Its protein is CASSLGGQNLYEQYF.

The V call is TRBV7-2, the J call TRBJ1-6; D unresolved. The germline V and J ends were trimmed by 10 bases and 3 bases, with 13 bases remaining between them. The CDR3 has 14 residues. CDR1 SGHTA and CDR2 FQGNSA come from the germline V gene. The CDR3 spells CATKRAGYNSPLHF. Written as DNA, the CDR3 is TGTGCCACCAAGAGGGCTGGCTATAATTCACCCCTCCACTTT.

The CDR3 protein is CATSDRYNEQFF. CDR3 sequence (DNA): TGTGCCACCAGTGATAGATACAATGAGCAGTTCTTC. The V gene is TRBV24-1, the J gene TRBJ2-1, with D hard to call. In germline, CDR1 is KGHDR, CDR2 SFDVKD. The CDR3 loop spans 12 amino acids. V was clipped by 3 bases and J by 4 bases, with 3 bases between them.